This TCR delta chain derives from a study of Vδ1+ human thymocytes. Study results and caveats: Despite high sort purity, roughly 19% of thymic T cell receptor delta sequences were Vdelta2. Thymic TRG and TRD repertoires appeared highly polyclonal, with Gaussian CDR3 length distributions.

Germline loops: CDR1 TSWWSYY, CDR2 QGS. CDR3 length: 19 amino acids. V dropped 0 bases and J dropped 0 bases, with 20 bases sitting between them. A word on this clone: The target antigen is unknown.

The template was reverse-transcribed extracted RNA. Pooled V-gene forward primers with one constant-region reverse primer generated the CDR3 amplicons by multiplex PCR. TCRdb re-identified clones in the multiplex PCR reads via CATT. Of about 73,000 delta-chain clones detected, approximately 37% appear once; the ten largest clones hold roughly 0.25%. The receptor comes from a boy in the first two years of life who had congenital heart surgery. Sequenced material: Vdelta1+ gamma-delta thymocytes from the thymus. Subset meaning: FACS-sorted CD3+ TCRalphabeta- TCRVdelta1+ TCRVdelta2- thymocytes. V is TRDV1 and J is TRDJ1; the D gene is possibly TRDD3 (6 bases). DNA for the CDR3: TGTGCTCTTGGGGAACTTGTAGGCTACTGGGACTCGTACACCGATAAACTCATCTTT. Translated: CALGELVGYWDSYTDKLIF.